These 23 T cell receptor beta chains originate from one sample sequenced in a study of regulatory T cells in long-lasting Graves disease. Time point described: newly diagnosed GD, antithyroid drugs for less than 3 months. Extracted PBMC RNA gave rise to the TCR library. Through Arm-PCR of CDR3 regions and iRepertoire HTBI primers, TCR beta libraries were built. TCRdb re-called the multiplex PCR reads with MiXCR, one entry per CDR3 protein. Among 300,000 to 400,000 distinct CDR3 sequences listed, about a sixth were seen once. Another study also made use of these data, one on T cells in Graves' hyperthyroidism and ophthalmopathy.

Sequencing was performed on peripheral blood mononuclear cells (PBMCs), taken at new diagnosis, from a patient treated with antithyroid drugs. The source is a man aged 35 to 55 with Graves disease.

This chain links TRBV2 with TRBJ2-7; perhaps TRBD2 as D (6 bases). The CDR3 covers 14 residues. Germline V lookup: CDR1 SNHLY, CDR2 FYNNEI. V was shortened by 5 bases and J by 3 bases, with 14 bases between the two germline ends. CDR3 in amino acids: CASSTAGGDYEQYF. The DNA for the CDR3 is TGTGCCAGCAGTACGGCCGGGGGAGACTACGAGCAGTACTTC.

This clonotype was counted ten times or more. The V call is TRBV5-1, the J call TRBJ2-1; D unclear. This CDR3 is 13 amino acids long. Germline loops: CDR1 SGHRS, CDR2 YFSETQ. V lost 0 bases and J 6 bases, leaving 7 bases between the germline ends. In DNA, the CDR3 is TGCGCCAGCAGCTTGGCCACGAGCAATGAGCAGTTCTTC. It codes for CASSLATSNEQFF.

This clonotype was detected ten times or more. The chain carries TRBV7-2 and TRBJ1-1; a possible D gene is TRBD1 (5 bases). This CDR3 comprises 14 residues. V lost 5 bases, J lost 1 base, and 11 bases lay in between. Germline CDR1 is SGHTA and CDR2 is FQGNSA. CDR3 DNA sequence: TGTGCCAGCAGCCCTGGGGCAGCGAACACTGAAGCTTTCTTT. This sequence encodes CASSPGAANTEAFF.

The V call is TRBV5-1, the J call TRBJ2-1, with D unresolved. The J call is in doubt because the DNA end fits TRBJ2-5 better. Germline V CDR1 and CDR2: SGHRS, YFSETQ. CDR3 size: 15 residues. CDR3 DNA sequence: TGCGCCAGCAGCCCTCACCCGGACGGGCAAGAGACCCAGTACTTC. It is translated as CASSPHPDGQETQYF.

V is TRBV6-1 and J is TRBJ2-1; D possibly corresponds to TRBD2 (7 bases). Germline loops: CDR1 MNHNS, CDR2 SASEGT. This CDR3 has 15 amino acids. Between the trimmed V and J ends, which lost 1 base and 4 bases, there was a span of 11 bases. The CDR3 DNA reads as TGTGCCAGCAGTGAAGAAGAGGGGGGGTACAATGAGCAGTTCTTC. This gives the protein CASSEEEGGYNEQFF.

This clonotype was recorded at least ten times. The V gene is TRBV29-1, the J gene TRBJ1-4; 7 bases agree with TRBD1. With V trimmed by 4 bases and J by 2 bases, 1 base remained unmatched. CDR3 length: 13 residues. The V gene's germline CDR1 is SQVTM and CDR2 ANQGSEA. CDR3 nucleotides: TGCAGCGTTGCAGGGGGGACTAATGAAAAACTGTTTTTT. Amino acid sequence: CSVAGGTNEKLFF.

The chain is built from TRBV4-2 and TRBJ2-5; weak D call: TRBD1 (6 bases). CDR3 length: 18 amino acids. Between the trimmed V and J ends, which lost 0 bases and 5 bases, there was a span of 22 bases. The V gene's germline CDR1 is LGHNA and CDR2 YNFKEQ. CDR3 nucleotide sequence: TGTGCCAGCAGCCAAGATAGAGGGCCAGGGGAAGCTTTGGAGACCCAGTACTTC. Protein product: CASSQDRGPGEALETQYF.

Notes on this clonotype: This may come from a read error, since a much larger clone is one base off. The chain links TRBV12-3 or TRBV12-4 to TRBJ1-1; 9 bases match TRBD1. This CDR3 has 15 amino acids. DNA for the CDR3: TGTGCCAGCAGTTTCTCGACAGGGGGGGACACTGGAGCTTTCTTT. This translates into CASSFSTGGDTGAFF.

This clonotype has only a few counts. J is TRBJ2-2 and V is TRBV30; 7 bases align to TRBD1. The V gene's germline CDR1 is GTSNPN and CDR2 SVGIG (reference sequence). This CDR3 is 14 amino acids long. Trimming cost V 4 bases and J 7 bases; bases outside gene matches: 9. The CDR3 bases are TGTGCCTGGACGAAGGACAGGCTTTACGGGGAGCTGTTTTTT. The encoded protein is CAWTKDRLYGELFF. Together with reference TRBV30 and TRBJ2-2, the CDR3 gives the full variable domain: SQTIHQWPATLVQPVGSPLSLECTVEGTSNPNLYWYRQAAGRGLQLLFYSVGIGQISSEVPQNLSASRPQDRQFILSSKKLLLSDSGFYLCAWTKDRLYGELFFGEGSRLTVL.

The table lists this clonotype with a count of one. The rearrangement uses TRBV15 and TRBJ2-1, with 12 bases identical to TRBD2. CDR1 is LNHNV and CDR2 is YYDKDF in the germline V gene (reference sequence). The ends lost 3 bases at V and 2 bases at J; junction bases unmatched: 11. This CDR3 has 19 residues. In nucleotides, the CDR3 is TGTGCCACCAGCAGCGACCTAGCGGGGGGGCTAAGGACCTACAATGAGCAGTTCTTC. Translated: CATSSDLAGGLRTYNEQFF.

The chain has TRBV6-4 and TRBJ2-3; D possibly corresponds to TRBD2 (6 bases). In germline, CDR1 is MRHNA, CDR2 SNTAGT. CDR3 length: 13 residues. V was clipped by 6 bases and J by 2 bases, with 9 bases between them. The CDR3 DNA is TGTGCCAGCAGGGGACTGAACACAGATACGCAGTATTTT. The encoded protein is CASRGLNTDTQYF.

This clonotype occurred many times. One end of the junction varies from germline; a read error may be responsible. V gene TRBV12-3 or TRBV12-4 combines with J gene TRBJ1-5; no reliable D call. The CDR3 is made up of 15 amino acids. This CDR3 is CASSLRGYSNQPQHF. The DNA of the CDR3 is TGCGCCAGCAGCTTGCGCGGTTATAGCAATCAGCCCCAGCATTTT.

Many counts were recorded for this clonotype. This chain links TRBV10-1 with TRBJ1-1, with unresolved D. This CDR3 has 16 amino acids. Trimming took 9 bases from V and 1 from J, leaving 21 bases between them. Germline CDR1 is WNHNN and CDR2 is SYGVQD (reference sequence). Here the CDR3 DNA reads TGCGCCAGTGGAGTACAGCCCACTGTAACGAACACTGAAGCTTTCTTT. It yields the protein CASGVQPTVTNTEAFF.

The chain joins TRBV11-2 to TRBJ1-1, with TRBD1 identical over 10 bases. The CDR3 sequence is 15 residues long. CDR1 is SGHAT, CDR2 FQNNGV, per germline. The junction had 6 bases not matched to a gene; V was cut back by 3 bases and J by 5 bases. CDR3 amino acids: CASSFLDRGRTEAFF. The CDR3 nucleotides read TGTGCCAGCAGCTTTTTGGACAGGGGGAGGACTGAAGCTTTCTTT.

This clonotype was seen repeatedly, ten times or more. The V and J genes are TRBV4-1 and TRBJ2-3, with D perhaps TRBD2 (6 bases). With 1 base removed from V and 5 bases from J, the gap between germline ends came to 10 bases. Germline V CDR1 and CDR2: MGHRA, YSYEKL. This CDR3 comprises 14 residues. CDR3 in DNA: TGCGCCAGCAGCCAAGTTCTAGCGCTAGATACGCAGTATTTT. This gives the protein CASSQVLALDTQYF.

V and J are TRBV11-2 and TRBJ1-3, with unresolved D. Deletions cut 5 bases from V and 2 bases from J, with 7 bases between. Germline V gives CDR1 SGHAT, CDR2 FQNNGV. CDR3 length: 13 amino acids. This chain's CDR3 is CASSPLTGNTIYF. CDR3 nucleotide sequence: TGTGCCAGCAGCCCTTTGACTGGAAACACCATATATTTT.

This clonotype was recorded many times. The junction departs from the called germline gene at one end, perhaps through a read error. CDR3 loop: CASSPDGAGYNQPQHF. As DNA, the CDR3 is TGTGCCAGCAGCCCGGACGGGGCCGGATACAATCAGCCCCAGCATTTT. The rearrangement uses TRBV5-1 and TRBJ1-5, with a possible D match to TRBD1 (5 bases). The germline V gene encodes CDR1 SGHRS and CDR2 YFSETQ. This CDR3 has 16 amino acids.

This clonotype was counted only a few times. The CDR3 reads CASSYSWGQPQHF. DNA for the CDR3: TGTGCCAGCAGTTACTCGTGGGGGCAGCCCCAGCATTTT. The gene calls are TRBV6-5 and TRBJ1-5; possibly TRBD1 for D (5 bases). Looked up from germline, CDR1 is MNHEY and CDR2 is SVGAGI. The V end was cut by 0 bases, the J end by 7 bases, with 7 bases between. The CDR3 loop spans 13 amino acids.

The rearrangement uses TRBV12-3 or TRBV12-4 and TRBJ2-7, with 12 bases lining up with TRBD2. This CDR3 has 15 amino acids. The V segment lost 4 bases and the J segment 6 bases; nucleotides outside the gene matches: 7. Here the CDR3 reads CASSSRTSGIREQYF. DNA of the CDR3: TGTGCCAGCAGTTCTCGGACTAGCGGGATTCGCGAGCAGTACTTC.

This clonotype was seen many times. The CDR3 loop reads CASSFGLAYEQYF. CDR3 nucleotides: TGTGCCAGCAGTTTTGGACTAGCCTACGAGCAGTACTTC. The chain employs TRBV12-3 or TRBV12-4 and TRBJ2-7, with 7 bases fitting TRBD2. V shed 3 bases and J 2 bases; nucleotides not matched to a gene: 1. The CDR3 runs 13 residues.

This clonotype has ten or more counts. Mismatch with germline at one junction end may stem from a read error. This chain links TRBV7-9 with TRBJ1-5; D is undetermined. Germline V CDR1 and CDR2: SEHNR, FQNEAQ (reference sequence). The CDR3 runs 14 residues. DNA of the CDR3: TGTGCCAGCAGTTTAGCGGGTAGCAATCAGCCCCAGCATTTT. Amino acid sequence: CASSLAGSNQPQHF.

This clonotype was seen many times. The chain is built from TRBV5-1 and TRBJ2-7, with a weak D call TRBD1 (5 bases). V was cut by 0 bases and J by 0 bases, with 13 bases left in between. The CDR3 runs to 16 residues. In germline, CDR1 is SGHRS, CDR2 YFSETQ. CDR3 residues: CASSLGTTEFSYEQYF. DNA for the CDR3: TGCGCCAGCAGCTTGGGTACGACAGAGTTCTCCTACGAGCAGTACTTC.

This clonotype was observed at least ten times. The V and J genes are TRBV6-1 and TRBJ2-1, with D possibly TRBD2 on 6 matching bases. The CDR3 consists of 15 residues. The V end was cut by 10 bases, the J end by 2 bases, with 18 bases between. The germline gives CDR1 MNHNS, CDR2 SASEGT. This chain's CDR3 is CATTRGLPAYNEQFF. The CDR3 DNA sequence: TGTGCCACCACCCGGGGGTTGCCAGCCTACAATGAGCAGTTCTTC.